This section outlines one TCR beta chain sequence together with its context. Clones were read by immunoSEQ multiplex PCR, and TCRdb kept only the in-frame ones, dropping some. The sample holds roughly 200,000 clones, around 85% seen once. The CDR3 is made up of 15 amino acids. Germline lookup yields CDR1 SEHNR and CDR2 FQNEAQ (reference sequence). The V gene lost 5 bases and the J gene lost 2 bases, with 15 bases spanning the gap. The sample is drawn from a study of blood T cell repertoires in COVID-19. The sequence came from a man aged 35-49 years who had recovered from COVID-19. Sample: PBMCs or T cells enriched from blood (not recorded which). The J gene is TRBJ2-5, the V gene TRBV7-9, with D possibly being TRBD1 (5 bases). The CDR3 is CASSPRAGNQETQYF. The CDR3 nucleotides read TGTGCCAGCAGCCCCAGGGCAGGGAATCAAGAGACCCAGTACTTC. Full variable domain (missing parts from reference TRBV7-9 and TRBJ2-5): DTGVSQNPRHKITKRGQNVTFRCDPISEHNRLYWYRQTLGQGPEFLTYFQNEAQLEKSRLLSDRFSAERPKGSFSTLEIQRTEQGDSAMYLCASSPRAGNQETQYFGPGTRLLVL.